Below, 26 T cell receptor beta chains from the same sample are listed, as sequenced in a study of memory B cells and T cells in multiple sclerosis. Profiling relied on immunoSEQ multiplex PCR, and the TCRdb table lists in-frame clones only, not all of them. The sample consists of around 50,000 clones, over 70% of them appearing once. The antigens of these receptors remain unknown. CFSE-dim autoproliferating and CFSE-high non-proliferating T cells from unstimulated culture were sequenced separately. Pooled replicate wells came from 5x10^7 CFSE-labeled PBMCs cultured less than 8 days without stimulus. The source material was PBMCs from blood kept in culture. Receptors were obtained from a human donor with multiple sclerosis.

The rearrangement uses TRBV30 and TRBJ1-6, with TRBD1 matching 7 bases. CDR3 length: 16 residues. The trim removed 0 bases at V and 3 bases at J, leaving 5 bases unmatched. Germline V lookup: CDR1 GTSNPN, CDR2 SVGIG (reference sequence). The CDR3 DNA reads as TGTGCCTGGAGTGTACAGGGGCTTTACTATAATTCACCCCTCCACTTT. As protein: CAWSVQGLYYNSPLHF.

The chain is built from TRBV6-4 and TRBJ2-2; D not certain. Germline CDR1 MRHNA, CDR2 SNTAGT. The CDR3 consists of 14 residues. Trimming left V 0 bases short and J 5 bases short, with 7 bases between. Here the CDR3 reads CASSDSIGTGELFF. The CDR3 nucleotides are TGTGCCAGCAGTGACTCGATTGGAACCGGGGAGCTGTTTTTT.

The chain links TRBV2 to TRBJ1-3; a possible D gene is TRBD1 (6 bases). The CDR3 extends over 15 amino acids. In germline, CDR1 is SNHLY, CDR2 FYNNEI. Trimming removed 8 bases from V and 2 bases from J, with 16 bases in between. CDR3 nucleotides: TGTGCCAGCCCAGGACAGCTGTCTACTGGAAACACCATATATTTT. Encoded protein: CASPGQLSTGNTIYF.

The rearrangement uses TRBV9 and TRBJ2-5; D unclear. CDR1 SGDLS and CDR2 YYNGEE come from the germline V gene. The CDR3 is 13 amino acids. Trimming removed 4 bases at V and 2 bases at J, with 9 bases between. The CDR3, as DNA: TGTGCCAGCAGCTCATGGAATCAAGAGACCCAGTACTTC. Translated: CASSSWNQETQYF.

The chain links TRBV25-1 to TRBJ2-5, with D maybe TRBD2 (6 bases). Germline-derived CDR1 and CDR2 are MGHDK and SYGVNS. The CDR3 spans 16 residues. V lost 1 base and J 5 bases, leaving 17 bases between the germline ends. In nucleotides, the CDR3 is TGTGCCAGCAGTGAATTGGGGGAGGTGGGGAGGGAGACCCAGTACTTC. Residues: CASSELGEVGRETQYF.

This clone was counted a single time. The rearrangement joins TRBV6-1 to TRBJ2-5; 7 bases agree with TRBD1. V lost 7 bases, J lost 7 bases, and 9 bases stayed unmatched. The CDR3 runs to 13 residues. Germline V gene data show CDR1 as MNHNS and CDR2 as SASEGT. In DNA, the CDR3 is TGTGCCAGCACCCAAGGGGGCCTCGGGACCCAGTACTTC. Amino acids: CASTQGGLGTQYF.

This chain uses TRBV30 with TRBJ2-5; 7 bases are a match to TRBD1. The germline gives CDR1 GTSNPN, CDR2 SVGIG (reference sequence). The CDR3 sequence is 13 residues long. V was clipped by 5 bases and J by 4 bases; unmatched bases: 7. The CDR3 is CAWVGQPGETQYF. CDR3 coding DNA: TGTGCCTGGGTGGGACAGCCGGGAGAGACCCAGTACTTC.

A single count supports this clone. This CDR3 reads CASSSTQSTDTQYF. The CDR3 DNA reads as TGTGCCAGCAGTTCGACCCAATCCACAGATACGCAGTATTTT. The chain recombines TRBV27 with TRBJ2-3; D remains unclear. This CDR3 is built from 14 residues. Per the germline V gene, CDR1 is MNHEY and CDR2 is SMNVEV (reference sequence). V shed 4 bases and J shed 2 bases, with 10 bases lying between them.

The genes are TRBV4-1 and TRBJ2-5, with D tentatively TRBD1 (6 bases). This CDR3 is 16 amino acids long. The germline V gene has CDR1 MGHRA and CDR2 YSYEKL. V was cut by 4 bases and J by 4 bases, with 19 bases left in between. The CDR3 DNA sequence: TGCGCCAGCAGCCTTTCGGGGACAAGTGGCGGAGAGACCCAGTACTTC. This gives the protein CASSLSGTSGGETQYF.

The rearrangement uses TRBV2 and TRBJ2-2, with D perhaps TRBD1 or TRBD2 (5 bases each). Germline CDR1 SNHLY, CDR2 FYNNEI. This CDR3 is built from 15 residues. Trimming took off 6 bases at V and 1 base at J, with 12 bases between the two ends. The CDR3 DNA is TGTGCCAGCAGGCGCCGGGACCGGAACACCGGGGAGCTGTTTTTT. Amino acid sequence: CASRRRDRNTGELFF.

The chain combines TRBV5-1 with TRBJ2-2; TRBD1 is a possible D gene (5 bases). The CDR3 contains 13 residues. The germline V and J ends were trimmed by 6 bases and 4 bases, with 10 bases remaining between them. CDR1 and CDR2 (germline): SGHRS, YFSETQ. CDR3 bases: TGCGCCAGCAACCTAGGGGCCACCGGGGAGCTGTTTTTT. It specifies CASNLGATGELFF.

The V gene is TRBV11-2, the J gene TRBJ2-7; 8 nucleotides line up with TRBD2. This CDR3 has 16 residues. The V and J ends lost 1 base and 3 bases, in that order; junction bases with no gene match: 8. Germline V gives CDR1 SGHAT, CDR2 FQNNGV. The CDR3 nucleotides are TGTGCCAGCAGCTTAGTTTCCGGGGGGGCTTACTACGAGCAGTACTTC. It codes for CASSLVSGGAYYEQYF.

This sequence joins TRBV15 and TRBJ1-5; no reliable D call. The length of the CDR3 is 15 residues. Looked up from germline, CDR1 is LNHNV and CDR2 is YYDKDF (reference sequence). The V and J ends lost 0 bases and 7 bases respectively, with 13 bases between them. CDR3 protein: CATSRDKGLAQPQHF. The CDR3, as DNA: TGTGCCACCAGCAGAGATAAGGGCTTGGCCCAGCCCCAGCATTTT. The entire variable domain, with the rest obtained from reference TRBV15 and TRBJ1-5, is as follows: DAMVIQNPRYQVTQFGKPVTLSCSQTLNHNVMYWYQQKSSQAPKLLFHYYDKDFNNEADTPDNFQSRRPNTSFCFLDIRSPGLGDTAMYLCATSRDKGLAQPQHFGDGTRLSIL.

V and J are TRBV6-5 and TRBJ1-3; 7 bases line up with TRBD1. There are 14 residues in the CDR3. With V trimmed by 5 bases and J by 4 bases, 5 bases remained unmatched. Germline V gene sequence: CDR1 MNHEY, CDR2 SVGAGI. The CDR3 DNA is TGTGCCAGCAGTAGACAGGGAGACGGAAACACCATATATTTT. Amino acids: CASSRQGDGNTIYF.

This chain uses TRBV27 with TRBJ1-1; unclear D gene. The CDR3 is made up of 14 amino acids. The germline V gene has CDR1 MNHEY and CDR2 SMNVEV (reference sequence). V lost 5 bases and J 4 bases, leaving 14 bases between the germline ends. CDR3 sequence: CASSPARGGTEAFF. CDR3 nucleotide sequence: TGTGCCAGCAGTCCAGCCAGAGGCGGCACTGAAGCTTTCTTT.

This chain connects TRBV29-1 to TRBJ1-2, with 8 positions matching TRBD1. The CDR3 loop spans 11 amino acids. J gave up 8 bases and V 6 bases, and 5 bases lay outside the gene matches. Germline lookup yields CDR1 SQVTM and CDR2 ANQGSEA. The CDR3, as DNA: TGCAGCGTGGAGACAGGGGTCGGCTACACCTTC. This gives the protein CSVETGVGYTF. Full variable domain (outside the CDR3, taken from reference TRBV29-1 and TRBJ1-2): SAVISQKPSRDICQRGTSLTIQCQVDSQVTMMFWYRQQPGQSLTLIATANQGSEATYESGFVIDKFPISRPNLTFSTLTVSNMSPEDSSIYLCSVETGVGYTFGSGTRLTVV.

This chain links TRBV30 with TRBJ1-2; D ambiguous. The ends were cut back, 4 bases at V and 2 bases at J, with 8 bases in the middle. The germline gives CDR1 GTSNPN, CDR2 SVGIG (reference sequence). The CDR3 has 12 residues. The CDR3 sequence is CAWNRENYGYTF. In DNA form, the CDR3 reads TGTGCCTGGAACCGAGAGAACTATGGCTACACCTTC.

This chain links TRBV11-2 with TRBJ1-5; weak D call: TRBD1 (6 bases). Germline values: CDR1 SGHAT, CDR2 FQNNGV. This CDR3 is built from 15 residues. Trimming removed 5 bases at V and 6 bases at J, with 17 bases between. CDR3 region: CASSKEGGIGQPQHF. CDR3 DNA: TGTGCCAGCAGCAAGGAGGGGGGGATAGGTCAGCCCCAGCATTTT.

This clone appeared a single time. V usage is TRBV13 and J usage is TRBJ2-7, with D perhaps TRBD1 or TRBD2 (6 bases each). V gave up 3 bases and J gave up 6 bases, with 12 bases separating them. The length of the CDR3 is 13 residues. Germline V gives CDR1 PRHDT, CDR2 FYEKMQ (reference sequence). CDR3 DNA: TGTGCCAGCAGCTTCCGGGGGCGCGCCGAGCAGTACTTC. Protein product: CASSFRGRAEQYF.

The chain employs TRBV4-3 and TRBJ2-3, with unresolved D. This CDR3 region has 16 residues. Trimming removed 2 bases at V and 6 bases at J, with 18 bases between. Germline assignment: CDR1 LGHNA and CDR2 YSLEER. For the CDR3, the DNA is TGCGCCAGCAGCCAACCTCCGGCACCAACAAGGGATACGCAGTATTTT. The encoded protein is CASSQPPAPTRDTQYF.

The chain combines TRBV19 with TRBJ2-1; no clear D gene. The germline V gene encodes CDR1 LNHDA and CDR2 SQIVND (reference sequence). The CDR3 covers 11 residues. The V and J ends lost 5 bases and 7 bases respectively, with 6 bases between them. The CDR3: CASSVGNEQFF. The CDR3 nucleotides are TGTGCCAGTAGTGTAGGGAATGAGCAGTTCTTC. The full variable domain, completed using reference TRBV19 and TRBJ2-1, is DGGITQSPKYLFRKEGQNVTLSCEQNLNHDAMYWYRQDPGQGLRLIYYSQIVNDFQKGDIAEGYSVSREKKESFPLTVTSAQKNPTAFYLCASSVGNEQFFGPGTRLTVL.

The chain has TRBV9 and TRBJ2-2; D is possibly TRBD2 (6 bases). The V and J ends lost 4 bases and 0 bases respectively, with 13 bases between them. Germline V gives CDR1 SGDLS, CDR2 YYNGEE. The CDR3 length is 16 residues. The CDR3 DNA reads as TGTGCCAGCAGCCGGCGGGGCGACCCGAACACCGGGGAGCTGTTTTTT. Translated, it gives CASSRRGDPNTGELFF.

This chain links TRBV4-1 with TRBJ1-6; D unclear. The CDR3 consists of 17 residues. Germline assignment: CDR1 MGHRA and CDR2 YSYEKL. Trimming removed 3 bases at V and 5 bases at J, with 17 bases between. CDR3 loop: CASSHLSLGGNNSPLHF. CDR3 DNA sequence: TGCGCCAGCAGCCACTTGTCCCTGGGAGGGAATAATTCACCCCTCCACTTT.

The chain uses TRBV5-6 and TRBJ1-5; TRBD1 aligns across 9 bases. The CDR3 is 15 residues long. V dropped 4 bases and J dropped 6; count of bases not matched to a gene: 8. Per the germline V gene, CDR1 is SGHDT and CDR2 is YYEEEE. The CDR3 spells CASSHWTGAGQPQHF. In DNA, the CDR3 is TGTGCCAGCAGCCATTGGACAGGGGCAGGTCAGCCCCAGCATTTT.

The chain carries TRBV5-1 and TRBJ1-4; no clear D. The CDR3 has 16 residues. Germline values: CDR1 SGHRS, CDR2 YFSETQ. Trimming removed 1 base from V and 10 bases from J, with 20 bases in between. The CDR3: CASSLNGPPLLGKLFF. CDR3 nucleotide sequence: TGCGCCAGCAGCTTGAACGGGCCCCCCCTCCTTGGAAAACTGTTTTTT.

This clone was seen only once. The chain links TRBV18 to TRBJ2-2; 7 nucleotides match TRBD1. With V trimmed by 3 bases and J by 1 base, 5 bases remained unmatched. The CDR3 totals 16 residues. In germline, CDR1 is KGHSH, CDR2 LQKENI. The CDR3 region is CASSPETGLNTGELFF. The CDR3 DNA follows: TGTGCCAGCTCACCGGAGACAGGGCTGAACACCGGGGAGCTGTTTTTT.